The present entry profiles one TCR beta chain with its context. Its antigen is as yet unknown. This entry belongs to a study of shared clonotypes between healthy human individuals. Trimming cost V 4 bases and J 6 bases, with 7 bases left between them. The germline V gene encodes CDR1 GTSNPN and CDR2 SVGIG (reference sequence). The CDR3 sequence is 11 residues long. Participating donors were healthy, HIV-negative adults free of recent acute infections or vaccinations. The genomic DNA of each subset was split evenly across several immunoSEQ plates. The data were produced by immunoSEQ multiplex PCR, yet TCRdb's version contains in-frame clones alone and is incomplete. The sample consists of around 2.5 million clones, roughly 93% of them appearing once. Study-wide results and caveats: Roughly 5% of naive CD4 clonotypes were common to a few donors. It was only blood that was sampled, and tissue repertoires likely differ.

The V call is TRBV30, the J call TRBJ2-1, with D tentatively TRBD1 (6 bases). The TCR sequence derives from a man aged 18 to 30 in good health. Some clones in this sample may be carry-over from other donors' samples. Material for sequencing was naive CD4+ T cells from PBMCs. Subset denoted: CD45RA+ positively selected. CDR3 bases: TGTGCCTGGACAGGGGCCAATGAGCAGTTCTTC. Protein: CAWTGANEQFF.